This TCR beta chain was documented in a study of shared clonotypes between healthy human individuals. Background on the study: Used for every donor were three CD4 naive, three CD4 memory, two CD8 naive and one CD8 memory plate. Whole-study findings and limits: Shared across several donors were about 4.6% of the naive CD4 clonotypes.

Libraries were prepared by immunoSEQ multiplex PCR; TCRdb keeps only in-frame clonotypes and omits some of them. The sample consists of hundreds of thousands of clones, about 95% of them appearing once. As defined, naive CD8 cells were CD45RO-negative and positively selected for CCR7, with terminally differentiated effector memory CD45RA+ cells excluded. On this clone: Its specificity is not known.

What was sequenced was naive CD8+ T cells sorted from blood. The receptor was isolated from a woman aged 25 to 39 in good health.

The CDR3 DNA reads as TGTGCCAGCAGCCCCCCGCTTACCTACGAGCAGTACTTC. This sequence encodes CASSPPLTYEQYF. V is TRBV6-5 and J is TRBJ2-7; D unresolved. Per germline, CDR1 MNHEY and CDR2 SVGAGI. The CDR3 is 13 amino acids. V was shortened by 6 bases and J by 2 bases, with 11 bases between the two germline ends.